Sequencing of this TCR beta chain was carried out in a study of regulatory T cells in long-lasting Graves disease. Study as a whole: To qualify as persistent, Graves' disease required over 5 years of antithyroid drugs with positive TSH receptor antibodies. Regarding the study as a whole: With persistent disease, TRBV28, TRBJ1-2 and TRBJ2-5 were the favored segments.

Assembly of TCR beta libraries relied on iRepertoire HTBI primers together with Arm-PCR of CDR3 regions. Using its own MiXCR run on the multiplex PCR reads, TCRdb lists one record per CDR3 protein. The sample has some 280,000 distinct CDR3 sequences, 22% seen once; the top ten hold about 56%. Described time point: persistent/refractory GD, antithyroid drugs over 5 years with positive TRAb. Following extraction of RNA from PBMCs, that RNA was used to make the TCR library. An endocrinology unit in Xi'an, China, supplied the patients. There are many counts of this clonotype. Its antigen remains unidentified. Germline V gene sequence: CDR1 MDHEN, CDR2 SYDVKM. The CDR3 sequence is 14 residues long. Trimming took off 4 bases at V and 2 bases at J, with 12 bases between the two ends.

V gene TRBV28 combines with J gene TRBJ2-7; D remains unclear. The receptor comes from a female donor with Graves disease. The sequences come from peripheral blood mononuclear cells (PBMCs), collected when the disease was refractory, from a patient treated with antithyroid drugs. CDR3 region: CASSSRLHPYEQYF. CDR3 coding DNA: TGTGCCAGCAGTTCCCGATTACATCCCTACGAGCAGTACTTC.